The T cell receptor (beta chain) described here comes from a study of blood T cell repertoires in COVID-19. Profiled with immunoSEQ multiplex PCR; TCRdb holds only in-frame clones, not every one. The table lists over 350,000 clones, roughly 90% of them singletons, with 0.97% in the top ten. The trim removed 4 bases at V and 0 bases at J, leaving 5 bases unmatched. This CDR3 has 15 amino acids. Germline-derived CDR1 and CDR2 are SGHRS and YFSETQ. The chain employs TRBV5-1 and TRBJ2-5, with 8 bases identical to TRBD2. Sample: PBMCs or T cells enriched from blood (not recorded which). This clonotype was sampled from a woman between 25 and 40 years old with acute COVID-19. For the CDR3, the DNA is TGCGCCAGCAGCCGCGGGGGGCAATACCAAGAGACCCAGTACTTC. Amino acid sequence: CASSRGGQYQETQYF.